This TCR beta chain was obtained from a study of blood T cell repertoires in COVID-19. Authors' data handling: Reference gene primer amplification gave nucleated cell count estimates. Some clones are missing from TCRdb's copy, which holds only in-frame ones; the method was immunoSEQ multiplex PCR. The V and J calls and clone size come from that table; D and trimming were worked out from the DNA. This table has about 160,000 clones, around 84% appearing once. CDR3 length: 13 amino acids. Before being deemed recovered, Cohort 3 donors had two negative PCRs, clearance, or symptom resolution. The gene calls are TRBV21-1 and TRBJ1-5; the DNA was not used to check the table's D call, TRBD1. TRBV21-1 is marked as a pseudogene. The sample comprised PBMCs or T cells enriched from blood (not recorded which). The TCR was taken from a woman in her forties or fifties who had recovered from COVID-19. The CDR3 region is CASSMTGLQPQHF. The DNA of the CDR3 is TGTGCCAGCAGCATGACAGGGCTTCAGCCCCAGCATTTT.